This TCR beta chain was recovered during a study of control samples from healthy donors and cancer patients. Germline CDR1 reads SGHTA; CDR2 reads FQGNSA. CDR3 length equals 16 residues. The V segment lost 5 bases and the J segment 6 bases; nucleotides outside the gene matches: 14. Data came from immunoSEQ multiplex PCR; TCRdb stores just in-frame clones and leaves some out. The sample lists approximately 170,000 clones, 90% to 95% seen once, with approximately 0.7% in the top ten. The TCR sequence derives from a woman in her 30s in good health. Sequencing was carried out using blood. The V and J genes are TRBV7-2 and TRBJ2-3, with 7 bases aligning to TRBD2. The CDR3 nucleotides are TGTGCCAGCAGCCCCCCCGGGGGAGGGCCAAGGGATACGCAGTATTTT. This gives the protein CASSPPGGGPRDTQYF.